The next 21 T cell receptor beta chains were all read from a single sample in a study of T cell responses to AZD1222 COVID-19 vaccine. TCRdb's copy holds only in-frame clones and misses some; the assay was immunoSEQ multiplex PCR. The sample records 180,000 or so clones, 94% being singletons. The sequences come from peripheral blood, collected on day 0 of AZD1222 vaccination. These TCRs come from an adult in good health.

The chain employs TRBV10-3 and TRBJ1-6, with D possibly being TRBD1 (6 bases). Trimming took 7 bases from V and 5 from J, leaving 12 bases between them. Germline assignment: CDR1 ENHRY and CDR2 SYGVKD. This CDR3 has 14 residues. This CDR3 is CAIKQGLNNSPLHF. For the CDR3, the DNA is TGTGCCATCAAACAGGGTTTGAATAATTCACCCCTCCACTTT.

There are a few counts of this clone. The gene calls are TRBV2 and TRBJ1-6, with TRBD1 identical over 7 bases. J gave up 8 bases and V 10 bases, and 14 bases lay outside the gene matches. The CDR3 consists of 15 residues. Germline V gene sequence: CDR1 SNHLY, CDR2 FYNNEI. CDR3 nucleotides: TGTGCCACAAGTGAGATTGCCAGGGGGTATTCACCCCTCCACTTT. It translates to CATSEIARGYSPLHF. The whole variable domain, filled in from reference TRBV2 and TRBJ1-6, reads EPEVTQTPSHQVTQMGQEVILRCVPISNHLYFYWYRQILGQKVEFLVSFYNNEISEKSEIFDDQFSVERPDGSNFTLKIRSTKLEDSAMYFCATSEIARGYSPLHFGNGTRLTVT.

The J gene is TRBJ1-1, the V gene TRBV28; D is unresolved. The V gene's germline CDR1 is MDHEN and CDR2 SYDVKM. V dropped 3 bases and J dropped 0 bases, with 11 bases sitting between them. This CDR3 is 15 amino acids long. The CDR3: CASSFDQTMNTEAFF. CDR3 coding DNA: TGTGCCAGCAGTTTTGACCAAACCATGAACACTGAAGCTTTCTTT.

The chain links TRBV7-2 to TRBJ1-5, with D hard to call. The CDR3 is made up of 13 amino acids. The germline CDR1 and CDR2 sequences are SGHTA and FQGNSA. V was cut by 1 base and J by 7 bases, with 8 bases left in between. CDR3 sequence (DNA): TGTGCCAGCAGCTTAGATACTAGACAGCCCCAGCATTTT. Translating it yields CASSLDTRQPQHF. Full variable domain (remainder filled in from reference TRBV7-2 and TRBJ1-5): GAGVSQSPSNKVTEKGKDVELRCDPISGHTALYWYRQSLGQGLEFLIYFQGNSAPDKSGLPSDRFSAERTGGSVSTLTIQRTQQEDSAVYLCASSLDTRQPQHFGDGTRLSIL.

The chain employs TRBV5-8 and TRBJ1-5; the D is unclear. This CDR3 region has 15 residues. Germline loops: CDR1 SGHTS, CDR2 YDEGEE. Trimming pared 0 bases from V and 6 bases from J, leaving 13 bases between. The CDR3 bases are TGTGCCAGCAGCTTGGCCGGGGATTGGGGTCAGCCCCAGCATTTT. Its protein product is CASSLAGDWGQPQHF. Using reference TRBV5-8 and TRBJ1-5 for the parts outside the CDR3, the full variable domain is EAGVTQSPTHLIKTRGQQATLRCSPISGHTSVYWYQQALGLGLQFLLWYDEGEERNRGNFPPRFSGRQFPNYSSELNVNALELEDSALYLCASSLAGDWGQPQHFGDGTRLSIL.

The chain combines TRBV5-1 with TRBJ2-3; D uncertain. The CDR3 loop spans 12 amino acids. Germline V gene sequence: CDR1 SGHRS, CDR2 YFSETQ. V shed 5 bases and J shed 3 bases, with 7 bases lying between them. The CDR3 nucleotides are TGCGCCAGCAGGGGCGCGACAGATACGCAGTATTTT. This codes for CASRGATDTQYF.

V usage is TRBV29-1 and J usage is TRBJ2-2; TRBD1 agrees at 9 bases. Losses at the gene ends were 5 bases for V and 2 bases for J; bases not matched to a gene: 3. This CDR3 contains 14 residues. Looked up from germline, CDR1 is SQVTM and CDR2 is ANQGSEA. The DNA for the CDR3 is TGCAGCGTTCAACAGGGGGCCAACACCGGGGAGCTGTTTTTT. Its translation is CSVQQGANTGELFF.

V usage is TRBV19 and J usage is TRBJ1-3; no firm D call. In germline, CDR1 is LNHDA, CDR2 SQIVND (reference sequence). The V end lost 3 bases, the J end lost 2 bases, and 11 bases lay between the germline ends. The CDR3 extends over 15 amino acids. CDR3 nucleotide sequence: TGTGCCAGTAGTATCGTAGGAATCACTGGAAACACCATATATTTT. Translating it yields CASSIVGITGNTIYF.

The J gene is TRBJ2-1, the V gene TRBV4-2, with a possible D match to TRBD2 (6 bases). Germline-derived CDR1 and CDR2 are LGHNA and YNFKEQ. Trimming took 0 bases from V and 7 from J, leaving 28 bases between them. This CDR3 spans 20 amino acids. CDR3 loop: CASSQDGMGSSGNPRNEQFF. The CDR3 nucleotides are TGTGCCAGCAGCCAAGATGGGATGGGTAGTAGCGGAAACCCCCGGAATGAGCAGTTCTTC.

The chain joins TRBV6-5 to TRBJ1-5, with unresolved D. The CDR3 totals 11 residues. The V end was cut by 6 bases, the J end by 9 bases, with 9 bases between. The V gene's germline CDR1 is MNHEY and CDR2 SVGAGI. The CDR3 spells CASRSAGPQHF. CDR3 sequence (DNA): TGTGCCAGCAGATCCGCAGGGCCCCAGCATTTT.

V gene TRBV6-5 combines with J gene TRBJ2-2; D is unresolved. The V end was cut by 0 bases, the J end by 5 bases, with 7 bases between. Germline assignment: CDR1 MNHEY and CDR2 SVGAGI. This CDR3 contains 14 residues. CDR3 residues: CASSYSVGTGELFF. In DNA, the CDR3 is TGTGCCAGCAGTTACTCGGTGGGAACCGGGGAGCTGTTTTTT.

This rearrangement joins TRBV30 to TRBJ1-3, with D unresolved. The V end lost 5 bases, the J end lost 5 bases, and 10 bases lay between the germline ends. The CDR3 is 12 amino acids. From germline, CDR1 is GTSNPN and CDR2 SVGIG (reference sequence). The CDR3 DNA follows: TGTGCCTGGGGGTGGGAGCGAAACACCATATATTTT. Amino acid sequence: CAWGWERNTIYF.

The chain recombines TRBV6-5 with TRBJ1-5; 7 positions agree with TRBD1. From germline, CDR1 is MNHEY and CDR2 SVGAGI. The CDR3 is 15 amino acids. The ends lost 0 bases at V and 7 bases at J; junction bases unmatched: 6. The CDR3 here is CASSYSYRGGQPQHF. For the CDR3, the DNA is TGTGCCAGCAGTTACTCGTACAGGGGTGGCCAGCCCCAGCATTTT.

The chain employs TRBV29-1 and TRBJ2-5; D might be TRBD1 or TRBD2, each matching 5 bases. V was trimmed by 7 bases and J by 1 base, leaving 13 bases between them. Germline CDR1 reads SQVTM; CDR2 reads ANQGSEA. The CDR3 extends over 13 amino acids. The CDR3 is CSGGGRLQETQYF. The CDR3 nucleotides read TGCAGCGGTGGGGGACGGCTCCAAGAGACCCAGTACTTC.

This clone appeared once. J is TRBJ2-7 and V is TRBV18; D is uncertain. Trimming removed 6 bases at V and 5 bases at J, with 17 bases between. The CDR3 extends over 14 amino acids. Germline values: CDR1 KGHSH, CDR2 LQKENI. The CDR3 loop reads CASSHGVPNDEQYF. The DNA of the CDR3 is TGTGCCAGCTCGCATGGAGTTCCTAACGACGAGCAGTACTTC.

The CDR3 region is CASSLDLGRDNYNEQFF. For the CDR3, the DNA is TGTGCCAGCAGCTTAGATCTGGGCAGGGACAACTACAATGAGCAGTTCTTC. The chain links TRBV11-2 to TRBJ2-1, with TRBD1 as a possible D gene (6 bases). The CDR3 runs 17 residues. From germline, CDR1 is SGHAT and CDR2 FQNNGV. V lost 0 bases and J 3 bases, leaving 15 bases between the germline ends.

The chain has TRBV6-2 or TRBV6-3 and TRBJ2-7; 9 bases are shared with TRBD1. The V segment lost 2 bases and the J segment 7 bases; nucleotides outside the gene matches: 15. Germline assignment: CDR1 MNHEY and CDR2 SVGEGT. The CDR3 has 17 amino acids. CDR3: CASSYGRDRVRVGEQYF. The CDR3 DNA sequence: TGTGCCAGCAGTTACGGGAGGGACAGGGTCCGTGTAGGGGAGCAGTACTTC.

J is TRBJ1-1 and V is TRBV28; D is perhaps TRBD1 (5 bases). Trimming cost V 5 bases and J 10 bases, with 14 bases left between them. CDR3 length: 12 amino acids. Germline CDR1 MDHEN, CDR2 SYDVKM. CDR3 nucleotide sequence: TGTGCCAGCAGTCCCCTCGGGCAGGGAGCTTTCTTT. This encodes CASSPLGQGAFF.

This sequence joins TRBV24-1 and TRBJ2-3; D remains unclear. CDR3 length: 13 amino acids. With 1 base removed from V and 4 bases from J, the gap between germline ends came to 5 bases. Per the germline V gene, CDR1 is KGHDR and CDR2 is SFDVKD. The CDR3, as DNA: TGTGCCACCAGTGATTTCGTGGCAGATACGCAGTATTTT. Its protein product is CATSDFVADTQYF.

V gene TRBV23-1 combines with J gene TRBJ2-1, with D tentatively TRBD1 (5 bases). TRBV23-1 is an ORF, with its function uncertain. This CDR3 is built from 13 residues. Trimming took off 7 bases at V and 8 bases at J, with 15 bases between the two ends. Here the CDR3 reads CASIRSGFDEQFF. CDR3 coding DNA: TGCGCCAGCATCCGTTCAGGGTTTGATGAGCAGTTCTTC.

V is TRBV7-9 and J is TRBJ2-3, with 9 bases aligning to TRBD2. The trim removed 1 base at V and 14 bases at J, leaving 4 bases unmatched. The CDR3 is 12 amino acids. Germline CDR1 SEHNR, CDR2 FQNEAQ (reference sequence). The CDR3: CASSLVREGVYF. The CDR3 bases are TGTGCCAGCAGCTTAGTGCGGGAGGGCGTGTATTTT.